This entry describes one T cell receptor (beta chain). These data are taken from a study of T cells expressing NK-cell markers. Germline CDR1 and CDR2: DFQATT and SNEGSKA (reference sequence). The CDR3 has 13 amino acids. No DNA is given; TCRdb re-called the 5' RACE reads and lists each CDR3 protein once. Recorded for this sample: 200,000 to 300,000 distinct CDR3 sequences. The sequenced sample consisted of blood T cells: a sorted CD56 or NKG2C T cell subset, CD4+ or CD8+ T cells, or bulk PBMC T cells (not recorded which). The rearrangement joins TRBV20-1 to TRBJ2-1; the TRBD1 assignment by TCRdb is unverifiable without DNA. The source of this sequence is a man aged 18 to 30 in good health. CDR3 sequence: CSASRETYNEQFF.